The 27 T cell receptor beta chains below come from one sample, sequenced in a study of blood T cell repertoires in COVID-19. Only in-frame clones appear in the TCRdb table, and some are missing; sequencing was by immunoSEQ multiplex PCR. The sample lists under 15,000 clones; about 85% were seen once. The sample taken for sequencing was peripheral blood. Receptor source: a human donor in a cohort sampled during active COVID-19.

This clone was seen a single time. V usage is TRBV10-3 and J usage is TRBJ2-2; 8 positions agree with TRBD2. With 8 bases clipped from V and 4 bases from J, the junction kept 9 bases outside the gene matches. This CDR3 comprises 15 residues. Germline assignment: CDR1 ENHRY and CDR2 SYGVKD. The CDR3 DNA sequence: TGTGCCATCCCCGCTCAGCGGGAGCCCACCGGGGAGCTGTTTTTT. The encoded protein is CAIPAQREPTGELFF.

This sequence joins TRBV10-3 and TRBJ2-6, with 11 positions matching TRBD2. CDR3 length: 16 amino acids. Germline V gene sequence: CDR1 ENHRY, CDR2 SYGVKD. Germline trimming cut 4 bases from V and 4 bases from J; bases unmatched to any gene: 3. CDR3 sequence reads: CAISVLAGAGANVLTF. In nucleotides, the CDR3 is TGTGCCATCAGTGTACTAGCGGGAGCCGGGGCCAACGTCCTGACTTTC.

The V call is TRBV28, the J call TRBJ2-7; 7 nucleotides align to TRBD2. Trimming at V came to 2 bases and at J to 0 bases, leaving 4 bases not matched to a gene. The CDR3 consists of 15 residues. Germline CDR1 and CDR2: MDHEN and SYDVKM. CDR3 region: CASSLTGGTSYEQYF. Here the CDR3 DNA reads TGTGCCAGCAGTTTAACGGGGGGTACCTCCTACGAGCAGTACTTC.

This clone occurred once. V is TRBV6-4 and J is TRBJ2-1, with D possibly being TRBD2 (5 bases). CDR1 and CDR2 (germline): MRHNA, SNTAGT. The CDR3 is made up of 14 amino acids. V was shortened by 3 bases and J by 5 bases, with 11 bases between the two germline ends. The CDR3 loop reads CASSESSAHNEQFF. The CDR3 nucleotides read TGTGCCAGCAGTGAGAGTAGCGCCCACAATGAGCAGTTCTTC.

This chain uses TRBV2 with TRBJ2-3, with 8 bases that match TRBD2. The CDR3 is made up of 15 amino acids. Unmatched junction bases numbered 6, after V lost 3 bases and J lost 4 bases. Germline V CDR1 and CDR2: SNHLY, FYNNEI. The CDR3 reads CASSDWGLGADTQYF. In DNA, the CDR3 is TGTGCCAGCAGTGATTGGGGACTAGGGGCAGATACGCAGTATTTT.

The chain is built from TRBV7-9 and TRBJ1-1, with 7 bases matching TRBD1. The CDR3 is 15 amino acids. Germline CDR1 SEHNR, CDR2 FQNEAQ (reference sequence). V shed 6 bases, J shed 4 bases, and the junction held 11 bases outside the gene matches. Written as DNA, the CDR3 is TGTGCCAGCAGTCGACGTGGGACAGCCCTCACTGAAGCTTTCTTT. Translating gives CASSRRGTALTEAFF.

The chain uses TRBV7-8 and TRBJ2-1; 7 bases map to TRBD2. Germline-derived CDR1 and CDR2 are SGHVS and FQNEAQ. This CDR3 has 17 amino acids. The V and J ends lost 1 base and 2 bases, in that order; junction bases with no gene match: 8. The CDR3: CASSLELLAPTYNEQFF. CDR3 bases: TGTGCCAGCAGCTTAGAACTACTAGCGCCTACCTACAATGAGCAGTTCTTC.

The CDR3 DNA reads as TGTGCCAGCAGTTGGGACTTTCCCCCGAACGAGCAGTACTTC. It specifies CASSWDFPPNEQYF. The chain is built from TRBV6-5 and TRBJ2-7, with TRBD2 as a possible D gene (6 bases). The CDR3 covers 14 residues. V shed 4 bases and J shed 5 bases, with 15 bases lying between them. Per germline, CDR1 MNHEY and CDR2 SVGAGI.

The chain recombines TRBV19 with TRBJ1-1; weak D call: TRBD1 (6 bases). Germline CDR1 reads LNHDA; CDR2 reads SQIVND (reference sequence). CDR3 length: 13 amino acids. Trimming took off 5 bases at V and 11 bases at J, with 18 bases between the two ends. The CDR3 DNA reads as TGTGCCAGTAGTGGTAATGGGGGGGCGGCGGCTTTCTTT. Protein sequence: CASSGNGGAAAFF. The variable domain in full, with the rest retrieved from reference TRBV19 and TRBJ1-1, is DGGITQSPKYLFRKEGQNVTLSCEQNLNHDAMYWYRQDPGQGLRLIYYSQIVNDFQKGDIAEGYSVSREKKESFPLTVTSAQKNPTAFYLCASSGNGGAAAFFGQGTRLTVV.

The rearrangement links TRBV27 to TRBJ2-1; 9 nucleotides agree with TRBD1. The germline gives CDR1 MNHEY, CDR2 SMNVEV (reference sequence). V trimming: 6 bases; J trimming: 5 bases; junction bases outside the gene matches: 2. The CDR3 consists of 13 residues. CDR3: CASSWTGDNEQFF. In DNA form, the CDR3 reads TGTGCCAGCAGCTGGACAGGGGACAATGAGCAGTTCTTC.

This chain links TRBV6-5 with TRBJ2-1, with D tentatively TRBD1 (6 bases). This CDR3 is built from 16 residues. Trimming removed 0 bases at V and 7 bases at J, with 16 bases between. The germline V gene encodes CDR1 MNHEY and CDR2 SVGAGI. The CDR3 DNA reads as TGTGCCAGCAGTTACTCGCCTTTACAGGGACGGAATGAGCAGTTCTTC. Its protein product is CASSYSPLQGRNEQFF.

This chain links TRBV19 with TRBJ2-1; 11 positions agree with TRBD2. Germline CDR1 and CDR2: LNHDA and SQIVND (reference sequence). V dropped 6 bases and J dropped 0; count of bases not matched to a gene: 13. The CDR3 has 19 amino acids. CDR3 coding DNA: TGTGCCAGTAGCGCTAGGACTAGCGGGCGTAGGAGCTCCTACAATGAGCAGTTCTTC. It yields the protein CASSARTSGRRSSYNEQFF.

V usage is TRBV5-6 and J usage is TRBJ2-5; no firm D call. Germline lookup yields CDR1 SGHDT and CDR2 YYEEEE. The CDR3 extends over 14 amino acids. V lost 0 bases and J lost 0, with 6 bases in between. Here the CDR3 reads CASSLDGYQETQYF. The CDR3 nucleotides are TGTGCCAGCAGCTTGGACGGGTACCAAGAGACCCAGTACTTC.

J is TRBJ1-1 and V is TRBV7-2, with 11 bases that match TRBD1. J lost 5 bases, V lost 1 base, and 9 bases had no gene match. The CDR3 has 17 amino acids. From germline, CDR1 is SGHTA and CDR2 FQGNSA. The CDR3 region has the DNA TGTGCCAGCAGCTTAGGCCTCCGGGACAGGGGGGGGACTGAAGCTTTCTTT. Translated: CASSLGLRDRGGTEAFF.

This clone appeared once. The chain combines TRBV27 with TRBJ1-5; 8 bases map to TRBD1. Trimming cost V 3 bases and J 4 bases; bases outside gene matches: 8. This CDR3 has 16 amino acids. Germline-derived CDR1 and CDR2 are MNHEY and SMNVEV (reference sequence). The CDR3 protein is CASSFSTGVGNQPQHF. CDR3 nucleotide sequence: TGTGCCAGCAGTTTTTCGACAGGGGTTGGGAATCAGCCCCAGCATTTT.

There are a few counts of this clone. The CDR3 coding sequence is TGCGCCAGCAGCTTGAATAGTGGGACAGACTACTATGGCTACACCTTC. The encoded protein is CASSLNSGTDYYGYTF. This chain links TRBV5-1 with TRBJ1-2; 7 nucleotides align to TRBD1. With V trimmed by 1 base and J by 3 bases, 9 bases remained unmatched. This CDR3 region has 16 residues. Germline CDR1 is SGHRS and CDR2 is YFSETQ.

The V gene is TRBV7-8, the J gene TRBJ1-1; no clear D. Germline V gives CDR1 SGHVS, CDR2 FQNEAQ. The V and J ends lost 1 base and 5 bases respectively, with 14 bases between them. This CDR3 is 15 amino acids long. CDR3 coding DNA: TGTGCCAGCAGCTTAGGTCTACAGACGGAAACTGAAGCTTTCTTT. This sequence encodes CASSLGLQTETEAFF.

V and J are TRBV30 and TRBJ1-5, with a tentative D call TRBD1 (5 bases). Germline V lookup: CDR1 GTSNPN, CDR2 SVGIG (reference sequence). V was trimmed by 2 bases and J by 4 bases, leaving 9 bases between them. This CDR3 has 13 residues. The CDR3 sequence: CAWSFGGNQPQHF. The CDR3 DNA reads TGTGCCTGGAGTTTTGGGGGGAATCAGCCCCAGCATTTT.

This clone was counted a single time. In nucleotides, the CDR3 is TGTGCCAGCAGCCGGGTCGGGTACGAGCAGTACTTC. Translating it yields CASSRVGYEQYF. V is TRBV3-1 (or the pseudogene TRBV3-2) and J is TRBJ2-7, with D hard to call. The CDR3 is made up of 12 amino acids. Germline CDR1 LGHDT, CDR2 YNNKEL (reference sequence). Trimming shortened V by 4 bases and J by 4 bases, and 8 bases separated the two germline ends.

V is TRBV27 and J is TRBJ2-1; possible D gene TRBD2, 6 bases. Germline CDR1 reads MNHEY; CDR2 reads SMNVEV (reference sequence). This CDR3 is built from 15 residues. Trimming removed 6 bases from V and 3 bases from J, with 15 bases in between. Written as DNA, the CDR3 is TGTGCCAGCAGACCGGGGGAATACGACTACAATGAGCAGTTCTTC. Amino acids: CASRPGEYDYNEQFF.

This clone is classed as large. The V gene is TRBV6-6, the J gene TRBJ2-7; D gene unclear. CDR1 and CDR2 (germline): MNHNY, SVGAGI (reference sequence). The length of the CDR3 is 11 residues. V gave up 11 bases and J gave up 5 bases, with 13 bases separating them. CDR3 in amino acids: CASLSQDEQYF. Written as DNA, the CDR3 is TGTGCCTCCCTATCCCAGGACGAGCAGTACTTC.

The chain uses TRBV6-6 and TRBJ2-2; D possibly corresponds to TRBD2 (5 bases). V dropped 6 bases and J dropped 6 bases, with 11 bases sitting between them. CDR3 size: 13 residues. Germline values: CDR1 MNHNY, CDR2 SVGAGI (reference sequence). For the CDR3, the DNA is TGTGCCAGCAGCTACGGGGAGTCCGGGGAGCTGTTTTTT. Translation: CASSYGESGELFF.

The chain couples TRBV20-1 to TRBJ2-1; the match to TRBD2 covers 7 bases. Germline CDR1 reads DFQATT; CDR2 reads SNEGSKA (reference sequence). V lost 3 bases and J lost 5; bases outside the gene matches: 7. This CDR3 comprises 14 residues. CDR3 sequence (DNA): TGCAGTGCTAGTTTTGGGACTACCCACAATGAGCAGTTCTTC. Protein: CSASFGTTHNEQFF.

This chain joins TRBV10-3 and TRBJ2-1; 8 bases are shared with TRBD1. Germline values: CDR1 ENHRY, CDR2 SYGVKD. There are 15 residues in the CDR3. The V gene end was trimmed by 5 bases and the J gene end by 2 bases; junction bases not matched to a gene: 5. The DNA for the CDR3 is TGTGCCATCAGTCAGACAGGGGATCCCTACAATGAGCAGTTCTTC. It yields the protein CAISQTGDPYNEQFF.

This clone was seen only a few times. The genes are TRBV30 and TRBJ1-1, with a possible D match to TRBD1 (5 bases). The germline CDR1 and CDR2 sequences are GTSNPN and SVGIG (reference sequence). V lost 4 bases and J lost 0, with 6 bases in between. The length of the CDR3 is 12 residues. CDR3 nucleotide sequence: TGTGCCTGGACAGGGTTGAACACTGAAGCTTTCTTT. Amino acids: CAWTGLNTEAFF.

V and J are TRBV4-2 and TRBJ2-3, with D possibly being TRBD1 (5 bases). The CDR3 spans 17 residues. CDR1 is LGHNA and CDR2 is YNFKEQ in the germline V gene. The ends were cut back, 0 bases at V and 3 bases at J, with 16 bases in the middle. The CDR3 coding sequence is TGTGCCAGCAGCCAAGATCTGTCAGGGAAAGGGACAGATACGCAGTATTTT. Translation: CASSQDLSGKGTDTQYF.

The CDR3 bases are TGTGCCACCAGCGCCTCCCTCACCAGGGGCGTATTAGCGGGGGCTAGCACAGATACGCAGTATTTT. Protein product: CATSASLTRGVLAGASTDTQYF. This chain connects TRBV24-1 to TRBJ2-3; 9 bases match TRBD2. Trimming at V came to 7 bases and at J to 0 bases, leaving 25 bases not matched to a gene. CDR3 size: 22 residues. CDR1 is KGHDR and CDR2 is SFDVKD in the germline V gene.